These 16 T cell receptor beta chains were sequenced from one sample in a study of a mutant IDH1 vaccine in newly diagnosed glioma. Using immunoSEQ multiplex PCR, the repertoire was profiled, and TCRdb retains in-frame clones only, with some absent. The profile covers approximately 24,000 clones, with about 76% appearing a single time and roughly a tenth taken by the ten largest. Time point indicated: week 5, during vaccination. Vaccination comprised doses that each held 300 ug of mutant IDH1 20-mer peptide, plus topical imiquimod. These receptors have no identified antigens. This specimen was PBMCs, taken from a glioma patient whose treatment included an IDH1 peptide vaccine. The origin of the receptors is a man aged 40-49 years with glioma.

This chain links TRBV5-8 with TRBJ2-1, with a tentative D call TRBD2 (6 bases). The CDR3 spans 13 residues. Per germline, CDR1 SGHTS and CDR2 YDEGEE. V lost 4 bases, J lost 4 bases, and 9 bases lay in between. The CDR3 loop reads CASSLTRYNEQFF. Written as DNA, the CDR3 is TGTGCCAGCAGCCTGACTAGATACAATGAGCAGTTCTTC.

The chain recombines TRBV10-3 with TRBJ1-4; no clear D. Germline CDR1 is ENHRY and CDR2 is SYGVKD. V lost 1 base and J lost 8, with 14 bases in between. The CDR3 extends over 15 amino acids. The CDR3 region is CAISEYDGSQEKLFF. The DNA for the CDR3 is TGTGCCATCAGTGAGTACGACGGGTCCCAGGAAAAACTGTTTTTT.

The chain employs TRBV5-1 and TRBJ2-7, with D possibly matching TRBD2 (6 bases). V lost 4 bases and J 8 bases, leaving 25 bases between the germline ends. Looked up from germline, CDR1 is SGHRS and CDR2 is YFSETQ. The CDR3 consists of 16 residues. The CDR3 DNA reads TGCGCCAGCAGCGGAGGGGCGACTGGGTCTACGCTCAAGCAGTACTTC. The encoded protein is CASSGGATGSTLKQYF.

CDR3 nucleotide sequence: TGTGCCAGCAGTGTCGTGAACACCGGGGAGCTGTTTTTT. Translated: CASSVVNTGELFF. The V and J genes are TRBV2 and TRBJ2-2; no clear D gene. V gave up 4 bases and J gave up 1 base, with 4 bases separating them. This CDR3 is built from 13 residues. Per germline, CDR1 SNHLY and CDR2 FYNNEI.

About this clone itself: At the DNA level, this CDR3 is encoded by other sequences in the same sample as well. The rearrangement links TRBV10-1 to TRBJ1-1, with TRBD1 identical over 7 bases. J gave up 0 bases and V 8 bases, and 3 bases lay outside the gene matches. This CDR3 comprises 13 residues. Germline loops: CDR1 WNHNN, CDR2 SYGVQD (reference sequence). This CDR3 reads CASQGGMNTEAFF. The CDR3 DNA sequence: TGCGCCAGCCAGGGGGGAATGAACACTGAAGCTTTCTTT.

The chain links TRBV5-4 to TRBJ2-5; D may be TRBD1 (6 bases). The CDR3 sequence is 15 residues long. Trimming pared 4 bases from V and 0 bases from J, leaving 13 bases between. CDR1 is SGHNT, CDR2 YYREEE, per germline (reference sequence). CDR3 amino acids: CASSPGQLYQETQYF. The CDR3 DNA reads TGTGCCAGCAGCCCCGGACAGCTGTACCAAGAGACCCAGTACTTC. Combining the CDR3 with reference TRBV5-4 and TRBJ2-5 gives the whole variable domain ETGVTQSPTHLIKTRGQQVTLRCSSQSGHNTVSWYQQALGQGPQFIFQYYREEENGRGNFPPRFSGLQFPNYSSELNVNALELDDSALYLCASSPGQLYQETQYFGPGTRLLVL.

This chain links TRBV19 with TRBJ1-2, with 8 bases fitting TRBD1. This CDR3 has 14 residues. Germline V gene data show CDR1 as LNHDA and CDR2 as SQIVND (reference sequence). With 7 bases clipped from V and 4 bases from J, the junction kept 8 bases outside the gene matches. The CDR3 sequence is CASTATGVLYGYTF. The CDR3, as DNA: TGTGCCAGTACAGCGACAGGGGTACTCTATGGCTACACCTTC.

The chain is built from TRBV29-1 and TRBJ1-1; a weak D match, TRBD1 (6 bases). This CDR3 is built from 14 residues. Germline loops: CDR1 SQVTM, CDR2 ANQGSEA. Trimming took off 3 bases at V and 4 bases at J, with 15 bases between the two ends. The CDR3: CSVEGGARGTEAFF. The CDR3 region has the DNA TGCAGCGTTGAGGGGGGGGCTCGGGGCACTGAAGCTTTCTTT.

V usage is TRBV27 and J usage is TRBJ2-1; TRBD2 agrees at 11 bases. The CDR3 length is 13 residues. Germline V gene data show CDR1 as MNHEY and CDR2 as SMNVEV (reference sequence). V lost 8 bases and J lost 9; bases outside the gene matches: 6. CDR3 nucleotides: TGTGCCAGCGGACTAGCGGGTTCGGGTGAGCAGTTCTTC. This codes for CASGLAGSGEQFF.

This chain connects TRBV7-9 to TRBJ1-6; TRBD1 matches 9 bases. Germline V gives CDR1 SEHNR, CDR2 FQNEAQ (reference sequence). The V and J ends lost 3 bases and 10 bases, in that order; junction bases with no gene match: 4. CDR3 size: 14 residues. The CDR3 DNA sequence: TGTGCCAGCAGCTTTTTGGGACAGGGCTCACCCCTCCACTTT. Translating gives CASSFLGQGSPLHF.

This clone occurred once. The chain carries TRBV11-3 and TRBJ2-1; D remains ambiguous. Germline V CDR1 and CDR2: SGHNT, YENEEA. V lost 2 bases, J lost 7 bases, and 6 bases lay in between. The CDR3 totals 12 residues. CDR3 protein: CASSLNVNEQFF. CDR3 nucleotide sequence: TGTGCCAGCAGCTTAAATGTAAATGAGCAGTTCTTC. The full variable domain, rest sourced from reference TRBV11-3 and TRBJ2-1, is EAGVVQSPRYKIIEKKQPVAFWCNPISGHNTLYWYLQNLGQGPELLIRYENEEAVDDSQLPKDRFSAERLKGVDSTLKIQPAELGDSAVYLCASSLNVNEQFFGPGTRLTVL.

The chain carries TRBV5-1 and TRBJ2-5; tentatively, D is TRBD1 (7 bases). Between the trimmed V and J ends, which lost 3 bases and 2 bases, there was a span of 14 bases. Germline V gives CDR1 SGHRS, CDR2 YFSETQ. The CDR3 runs to 15 residues. The CDR3 coding sequence is TGCGCCAGCAGCTCACGCGGGACAGCGCAAGAGACCCAGTACTTC. Translation: CASSSRGTAQETQYF.

This sequence joins TRBV19 and TRBJ2-7, with a weak D call TRBD1 (6 bases). The CDR3 covers 15 residues. Trimming removed 4 bases at V and 3 bases at J, with 16 bases between. Germline loops: CDR1 LNHDA, CDR2 SQIVND (reference sequence). Written as DNA, the CDR3 is TGTGCCAGTAGTACCTCAGGGGACCGGGGCTACGAGCAGTACGTC. It translates to CASSTSGDRGYEQYV.

The chain joins TRBV28 to TRBJ2-2; maybe TRBD1 (5 bases). Trimming removed 6 bases from V and 6 bases from J, with 8 bases in between. In germline, CDR1 is MDHEN, CDR2 SYDVKM. CDR3 length: 12 amino acids. The CDR3 is CASRGLAGELFF. In nucleotides, the CDR3 is TGTGCCAGCAGGGGGCTAGCCGGGGAGCTGTTTTTT.

The chain recombines TRBV11-2 with TRBJ2-1; D is possibly TRBD1 or TRBD2 (5 bases each). The CDR3 is made up of 14 amino acids. The germline V and J ends were trimmed by 5 bases and 7 bases, with 15 bases remaining between them. CDR1 and CDR2 (germline): SGHAT, FQNNGV. The CDR3 region has the DNA TGTGCCAGCAGCCCCGGGGCCTTTGGGAATGAGCAGTTCTTC. This encodes CASSPGAFGNEQFF.

This chain links TRBV19 with TRBJ1-5; TRBD1 agrees at 9 bases. This CDR3 region has 14 residues. The ends lost 6 bases at V and 7 bases at J; junction bases unmatched: 7. The germline V gene encodes CDR1 LNHDA and CDR2 SQIVND (reference sequence). CDR3 coding DNA: TGTGCCAGTAGCTGGACAGGGGAGGACCAGCCCCAGCATTTT. Amino acid sequence: CASSWTGEDQPQHF.